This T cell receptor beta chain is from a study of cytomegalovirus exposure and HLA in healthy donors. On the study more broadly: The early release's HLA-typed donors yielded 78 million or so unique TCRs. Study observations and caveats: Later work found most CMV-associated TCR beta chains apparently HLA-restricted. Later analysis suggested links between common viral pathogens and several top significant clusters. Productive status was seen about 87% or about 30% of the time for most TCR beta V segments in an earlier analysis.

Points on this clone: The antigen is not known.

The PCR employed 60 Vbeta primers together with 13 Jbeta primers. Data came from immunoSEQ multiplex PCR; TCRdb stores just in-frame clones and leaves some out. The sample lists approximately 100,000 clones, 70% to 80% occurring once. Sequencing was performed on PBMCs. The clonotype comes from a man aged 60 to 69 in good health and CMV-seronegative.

The CDR3 nucleotides read TGTGCCTGGAGTGGGACAAGCTATAATTCACCCCTCCACTTT. Translated, it gives CAWSGTSYNSPLHF. This rearrangement joins TRBV30 to TRBJ1-6; a weak D match, TRBD1 (5 bases). V lost 1 base and J lost 3, with 7 bases in between. CDR3 length: 14 residues. CDR1 and CDR2 (germline): GTSNPN, SVGIG (reference sequence).